One and the same sample provided the 9 T cell receptor beta chains below, sequenced in a study of T cells after yellow fever vaccination. TCRdb reprocessed the 5' RACE reads with MiXCR, giving one entry per CDR3 protein. The sample includes some 320,000 distinct CDR3 sequences, approximately 4.3% of them seen just once. Sequencing used PBMCs, obtained 15 days after the yellow fever booster vaccination. The receptors derive from a man aged 18 to 29 who received the YFV17D yellow fever vaccine.

The sample holds many counts of this clonotype. This chain joins TRBV6-5 and TRBJ1-1; 7 bases agree with TRBD1. After removal of 5 bases from V and 6 bases from J, the junction contained 6 bases not matched to a gene. Germline assignment: CDR1 MNHEY and CDR2 SVGAGI. This CDR3 is 13 amino acids long. CDR3 sequence reads: CASSRDSWAEAFF. As DNA, the CDR3 is TGTGCCAGCAGTAGGGACAGCTGGGCTGAAGCTTTCTTT.

This clonotype has a handful of counts. The chain joins TRBV2 to TRBJ2-3; 8 positions agree with TRBD1. V trimming: 6 bases; J trimming: 1 base; junction bases outside the gene matches: 6. The CDR3 has 15 residues. CDR1 and CDR2 (germline): SNHLY, FYNNEI. This CDR3 reads CASSRPGQGTDTQYF. The CDR3 DNA reads as TGTGCCAGCAGCCGGCCGGGACAGGGCACAGATACGCAGTATTTT.

This clonotype has at least ten counts. The V gene is TRBV7-2, the J gene TRBJ2-3, with D possibly called TRBD1 or TRBD2 (5 bases each). The V gene lost 5 bases and the J gene lost 9 bases, with 12 bases spanning the gap. The CDR3 extends over 12 amino acids. Germline V CDR1 and CDR2: SGHTA, FQGNSA. The CDR3 reads CASSTRGSTQYF. In DNA form, the CDR3 reads TGTGCCAGCAGCACTAGGGGTAGCACGCAGTATTTT.

Here the CDR3 reads CATSRNADLGQGRQPQHF. Written as DNA, the CDR3 is TGTGCCACCAGCAGAAATGCCGACCTGGGACAGGGGAGACAGCCCCAGCATTTT. This chain connects TRBV15 to TRBJ1-5, with 10 bases aligning to TRBD1. V was clipped by 2 bases and J by 7 bases; unmatched bases: 14. This CDR3 is built from 18 residues. Germline loops: CDR1 LNHNV, CDR2 YYDKDF (reference sequence).

The genes are TRBV6-5 and TRBJ2-1; D uncertain. Germline V gene lookup returns CDR1 MNHEY and CDR2 SVGAGI. The CDR3 covers 12 residues. Trimming stripped 5 bases from V and 7 bases from J, with 9 bases between. The CDR3 spells CASSDARNEQFF. In DNA, the CDR3 is TGTGCCAGCAGTGACGCTAGGAATGAGCAGTTCTTC.

The chain carries TRBV9 and TRBJ1-1; D is unresolved. V was trimmed by 7 bases and J by 4 bases, leaving 11 bases between them. Germline loops: CDR1 SGDLS, CDR2 YYNGEE. The CDR3 contains 12 residues. The DNA of the CDR3 is TGTGCCAGCGGAGGAGTGGGCACTGAAGCTTTCTTT. Translated: CASGGVGTEAFF.

This clonotype was seen only a few times. V and J are TRBV12-3 or TRBV12-4 and TRBJ1-6; 8 bases map to TRBD1. V lost 0 bases and J lost 8; bases outside the gene matches: 6. The CDR3 contains 16 residues. CDR3 amino acids: CASSLAGGTGYSPLHF. CDR3 coding DNA: TGTGCCAGCAGTTTAGCAGGCGGGACAGGTTATTCACCCCTCCACTTT.

This clonotype was detected a few times. The chain joins TRBV4-3 to TRBJ2-1, with TRBD2 identical over 12 bases. J lost 7 bases, V lost 1 base, and 8 bases had no gene match. Germline lookup yields CDR1 LGHNA and CDR2 YSLEER. This CDR3 contains 17 residues. The CDR3 here is CASSQARWTSGANEQFF. Here the CDR3 DNA reads TGCGCCAGCAGCCAAGCTCGCTGGACTAGCGGGGCAAATGAGCAGTTCTTC.

The V gene is TRBV12-3 or TRBV12-4, the J gene TRBJ2-5; 8 bases line up with TRBD2. The J segment lost 5 bases and the V segment lost 10 bases, leaving 15 bases of the junction unmatched. The CDR3 has 15 amino acids. In DNA, the CDR3 is TGTGCCACCTCTCGGGGGACTAGGTGGACGGAGACCCAGTACTTC. It yields the protein CATSRGTRWTETQYF.